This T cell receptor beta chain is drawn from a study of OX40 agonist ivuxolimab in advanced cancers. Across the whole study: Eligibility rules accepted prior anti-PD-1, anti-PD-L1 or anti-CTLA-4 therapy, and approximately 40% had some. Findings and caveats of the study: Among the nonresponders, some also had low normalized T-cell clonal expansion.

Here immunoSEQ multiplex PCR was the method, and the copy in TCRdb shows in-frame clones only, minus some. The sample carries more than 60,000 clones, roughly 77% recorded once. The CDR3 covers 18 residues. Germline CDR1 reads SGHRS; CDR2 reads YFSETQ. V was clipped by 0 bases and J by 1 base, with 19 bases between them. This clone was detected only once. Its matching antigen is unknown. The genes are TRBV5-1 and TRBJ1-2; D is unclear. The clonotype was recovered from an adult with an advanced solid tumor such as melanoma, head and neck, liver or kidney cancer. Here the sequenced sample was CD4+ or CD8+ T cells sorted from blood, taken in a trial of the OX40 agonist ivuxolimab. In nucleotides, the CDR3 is TGCGCCAGCAGCTTGGAGGGTCAGCCTATAAGTAGTAACTATGGCTACACCTTC. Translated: CASSLEGQPISSNYGYTF.